The clone carrying this T cell receptor beta chain turned up a few times. The sample has other DNA sequences that encode this CDR3 too. This record belongs to a study of control samples from healthy donors and cancer patients. Germline loops: CDR1 SGHTA, CDR2 FQGNSA. Trimming cost V 3 bases and J 3 bases, with 3 bases left between them. The CDR3 runs to 12 residues. Measured with immunoSEQ multiplex PCR; TCRdb has only the in-frame clones, and not every one. The sample has around 130,000 clones, under 90% seen once; the top ten hold under 9%. The sample consisted of PBMCs. The chain carries TRBV7-2 and TRBJ1-5; D remains ambiguous. The clonotype was recovered from a man aged 50 to 59 with head and neck cancer. CDR3 loop: CASSFDNQPQHF. The CDR3 bases are TGTGCCAGCAGCTTCGACAATCAGCCCCAGCATTTT.